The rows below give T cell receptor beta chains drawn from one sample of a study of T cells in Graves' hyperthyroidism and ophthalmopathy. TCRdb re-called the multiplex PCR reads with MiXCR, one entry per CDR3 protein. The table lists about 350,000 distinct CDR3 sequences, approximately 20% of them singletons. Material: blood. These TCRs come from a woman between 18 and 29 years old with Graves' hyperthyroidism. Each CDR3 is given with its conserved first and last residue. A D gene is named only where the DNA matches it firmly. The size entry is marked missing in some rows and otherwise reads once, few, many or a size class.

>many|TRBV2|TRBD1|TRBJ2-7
TGTGCCAGCAGCGGACAGGGACCCTACGAGCAGTACTTC
CASSGQGPYEQYF
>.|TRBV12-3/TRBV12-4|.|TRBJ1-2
TGTGCCAGCAGCCCTACCCAACTATCTAACTATGGCTACACCTTC
CASSPTQLSNYGYTF
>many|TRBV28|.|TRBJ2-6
TGTGCCAGCAGTTTATTCCGTGGGGGCGCTGGGGCCAACGTCCTGACTTTC
CASSLFRGGAGANVLTF
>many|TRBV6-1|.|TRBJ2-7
TGTGGCAGCAGTGCCCCCGGGGCCATCTCCTACGAGCAGTACTTC
CGSSAPGAISYEQYF
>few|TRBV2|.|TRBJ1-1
TGTGCCCGCAGTCGCCGGCTCGAGGGTACTGAAGCTTTCTTT
CARSRRLEGTEAFF
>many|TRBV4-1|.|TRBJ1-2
TGCGCCAGCAGCCAGGCTTCGACAGACTATGGCTACACCTTC
CASSQASTDYGYTF
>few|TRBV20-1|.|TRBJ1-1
TGCAGTGCTAGAGCCCCCCCGATGAACACTGAAGCTTTCTTT
CSARAPPMNTEAFF
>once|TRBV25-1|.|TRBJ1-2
TGTACCAGCAGTGCGTTCGGCGGCTACACCTTC
CTSSAFGGYTF
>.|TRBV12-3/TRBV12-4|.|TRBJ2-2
TGTGCCAGCAGACCCGGGACCGCCACCGGGGAGCTGTTTTTT
CASRPGTATGELFF
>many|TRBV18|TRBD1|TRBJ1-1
TGTGCCAGCTCACCACCCCGACAGGGGAGTATGAACACTGAAGCTTTCTTT
CASSPPRQGSMNTEAFF
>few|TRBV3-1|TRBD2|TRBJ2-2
TGTGCCAGCAGCCAGGGACTAGCGGGTGGGACCGGGGAGCTGTTTTTT
CASSQGLAGGTGELFF
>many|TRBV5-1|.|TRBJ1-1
TGCGCCAGCAGCTTGGCATGGGGGGCTGGTGAAGCTTTCTTT
CASSLAWGAGEAFF
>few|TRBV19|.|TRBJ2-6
TGTGCCAGTAGTCGAGACTACAGGGGGGGCGGCTCTGGGGCCAACGTCCTGACTTTC
CASSRDYRGGGSGANVLTF
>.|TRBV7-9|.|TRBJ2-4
TGTGCCAGCAGCTTGGGGGGCCGAGGAAACATTCAGTACTTC
CASSLGGRGNIQYF
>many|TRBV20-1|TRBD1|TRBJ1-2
TGCAGTGCTAGAGAAGGGACAGCTAAAGGGGACTATGGCTACACCTTC
CSAREGTAKGDYGYTF
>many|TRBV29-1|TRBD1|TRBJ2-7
TGCAGCGTTGAAGACCCTCTAGGACAGGGGGGGTCCTACGAGCAGTACTTC
CSVEDPLGQGGSYEQYF
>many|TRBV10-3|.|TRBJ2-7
TGTGCCATCAGTGGGGGCAGGGATGACGACTACGAGCAGTACTTC
CAISGGRDDDYEQYF
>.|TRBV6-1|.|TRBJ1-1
TGTGCCAGCGATACAGGGACCGCCACTGAAGCTTTCTTT
CASDTGTATEAFF
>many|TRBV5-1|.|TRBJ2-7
TGCGCCAGCAGCTTGGACAGGGTGAAGCACGAGCAGTACTTC
CASSLDRVKHEQYF
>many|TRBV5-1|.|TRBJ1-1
TGCGCCAGCAGCCACCAAGGTCGGGCGATGAACACTGAAGCTTTCTTT
CASSHQGRAMNTEAFF
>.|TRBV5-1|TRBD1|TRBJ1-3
TGCGCCAGCAGCTGGGGACAGTTTGGCTCTGGAAACACCATATATTTT
CASSWGQFGSGNTIYF
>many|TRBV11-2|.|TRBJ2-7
TGTGCCAGCAGCTTAGATTCTTTGGGGGACGAGCAGTACTTC
CASSLDSLGDEQYF
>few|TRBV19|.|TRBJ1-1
TGTGCCAGCAGTATCAGGGGAGGGAACACTGAAGCTTTCTTT
CASSIRGGNTEAFF
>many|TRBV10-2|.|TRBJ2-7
TGCGCCAGCAGTGAGGCTGTTGGAGGCTACGAGCAGTACTTC
CASSEAVGGYEQYF
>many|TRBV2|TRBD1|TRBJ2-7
TGTGCCAGCAGTCCGACAGGGGCCCACGAGCAGTACTTC
CASSPTGAHEQYF
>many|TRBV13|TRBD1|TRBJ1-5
TGTGCCAGCAGGCCTCGGGACAGGATGAGTCAGCCCCAGCATTTT
CASRPRDRMSQPQHF
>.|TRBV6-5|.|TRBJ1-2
TGTGCCAGCAGTGTAGACAGTAACGGCGGCTATGGCTACACCTTC
CASSVDSNGGYGYTF
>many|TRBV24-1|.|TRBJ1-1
TGTGCCACCAGCGGGGGAGGGACTGAAGCTTTCTTT
CATSGGGTEAFF
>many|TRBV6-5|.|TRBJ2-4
TGTGCCAGCAGTTACACAGTCCTGATAGCCAAAAACATTCAGTACTTC
CASSYTVLIAKNIQYF
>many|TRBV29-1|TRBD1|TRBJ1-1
TGCAGCGTTGAAGACGGGACAGGGAGTACTGAAGCTTTCTTT
CSVEDGTGSTEAFF
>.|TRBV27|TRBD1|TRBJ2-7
TGTGCCAGCAGCGCCGGGACAGTTACCTACGAGCAGTACTTC
CASSAGTVTYEQYF
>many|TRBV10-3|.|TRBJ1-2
TGTGCCATCAGCACGGACTTTGGCTATGGCTACACCTTC
CAISTDFGYGYTF
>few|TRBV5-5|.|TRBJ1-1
TGTGCCAGCAGCTTCGCACAGGCGATCAACACTGAAGCTTTCTTT
CASSFAQAINTEAFF
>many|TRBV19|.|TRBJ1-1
TGTGCCAGTAGTAGGGGGAGACAGAACACTGAAGCTTTCTTT
CASSRGRQNTEAFF
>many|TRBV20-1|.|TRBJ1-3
TGCAGTGCTACCACAGGGAGGGGAAACACCATATATTTT
CSATTGRGNTIYF
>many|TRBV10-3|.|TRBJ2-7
TGTGCCATCAGTGAGGCGGACCCATACGAGCAGTACTTC
CAISEADPYEQYF
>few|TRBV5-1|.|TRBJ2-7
TGCGCCAGCAGCTTGGGAGACAGGAAAGAGACCTACGAGCAGTACTTC
CASSLGDRKETYEQYF
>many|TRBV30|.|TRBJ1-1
TGTGCCTGGAGTTTTTTAGGGGCGACCTACCCGAACGGTGAAGCTTTCTTT
CAWSFLGATYPNGEAFF
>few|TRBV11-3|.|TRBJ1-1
TGTGCCAGCAGCCCTCGACCAGGTGACGAAGCTTTCTTT
CASSPRPGDEAFF
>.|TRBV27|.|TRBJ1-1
TGTGCCAGCAGTTTAGGCAGGGTGAACACTGAAGCTTTCTTT
CASSLGRVNTEAFF
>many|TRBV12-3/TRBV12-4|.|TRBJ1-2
TGTGCCAGCAGTTCAAGGGGTCATAACTATGGCTACACCTTC
CASSSRGHNYGYTF
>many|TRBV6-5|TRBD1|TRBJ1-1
TGTGCCAGCAGTTACTTCGGGGGGAGGGGGCCTGAAGCTTTCTTT
CASSYFGGRGPEAFF
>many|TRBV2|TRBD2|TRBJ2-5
TGTGCCAGCAGCCCCATTCCTAGCGGGGGGTCTTGGGAGACCCAGTACTTC
CASSPIPSGGSWETQYF
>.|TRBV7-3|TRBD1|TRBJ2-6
TGTGCCAGCAGCCCGGGACAGGGGTTAACCAACGTCCTGACTTTC
CASSPGQGLTNVLTF
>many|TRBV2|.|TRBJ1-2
TGTGCCAGCAGTGAAGAGAGGTGGAACTATGGCTACACCTTC
CASSEERWNYGYTF
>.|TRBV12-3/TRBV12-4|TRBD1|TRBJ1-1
TGTGCCAGCAGTATTTGGGACAGGGCGAACACTGAAGCTTTCTTT
CASSIWDRANTEAFF
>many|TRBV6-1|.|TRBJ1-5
TGTGCCAGCAGTGAAATGCCGGGACTGAATCAGCCCCAGCATTTT
CASSEMPGLNQPQHF
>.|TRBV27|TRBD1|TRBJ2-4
TGTGCCAGCAGCCCCTCAGGGGGCCTTGCCAAAAACATTCAGTACTTC
CASSPSGGLAKNIQYF
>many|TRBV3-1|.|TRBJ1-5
TGTGCCAGCAGCTTCGGGACGGAGGGCAATCAGCCCCAGCATTTT
CASSFGTEGNQPQHF
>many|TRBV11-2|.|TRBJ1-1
TGTGCCAGCAGCTTAGATCGGGGGGCGGGAACTGAAGCTTTCTTT
CASSLDRGAGTEAFF
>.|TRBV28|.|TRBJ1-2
TGTGCCAGCAGTTTAGGGGGGACTGGGCAGGCCCTCGATGGCTACACCTTC
CASSLGGTGQALDGYTF
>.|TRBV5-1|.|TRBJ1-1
TGCGCCAGCTCTTCCAAAACCGGGATCTCGGACACTGAAGCTTTCTTT
CASSSKTGISDTEAFF
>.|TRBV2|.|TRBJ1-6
TGTGCCAGCAAGGAGGGTAGAACGGGTTCACCCCTCCACTTT
CASKEGRTGSPLHF
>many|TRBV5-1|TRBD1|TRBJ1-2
TGCGCCAGCAGCTTGGCCTTAGGGGGCGAGAACTATGGCTACACCTTC
CASSLALGGENYGYTF
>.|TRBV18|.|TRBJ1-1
TGTGCCAGCTCACCAGTCGAGGGACTTGAAGCTTTCTTT
CASSPVEGLEAFF
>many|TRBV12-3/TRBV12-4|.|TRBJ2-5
TGTGCCAGCAGTTTTTCGGGGGCGCTACAAGAGACCCAGTACTTC
CASSFSGALQETQYF
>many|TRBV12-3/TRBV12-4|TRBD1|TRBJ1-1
TGTGCCAGCGGACAGGGGGCGGGGAACACTGAAGCTTTCTTT
CASGQGAGNTEAFF